This T cell receptor beta chain comes out of a study of T-cell memory formation after mild COVID-19. Overall study results and limits: Whether second-wave clones peaking at day 37 were SARS-CoV-2 specific went unconfirmed. Prior to infection, memory already included some responding clones, suggesting cross-reactive memory joined. CD4/CD8 balance characterized clones contracting day 15 to 85, and CD4+ skew characterized later expanders.

5'RACE with constant-segment primers yielded barcoded, UMI-tagged TCR alpha and TCR beta cDNA libraries. TCRdb called the 5' RACE reads again in MiXCR, with one record for every CDR3 protein. Altogether about 340,000 distinct CDR3 sequences are present, around 21% being singletons, with the ten largest covering 12%. As regards this clonotype: Its antigen remains unidentified.

The CDR3 extends over 15 amino acids. Trimming took 0 bases from V and 3 from J, leaving 10 bases between them. CDR1 and CDR2 from the germline V gene are LGHDT and YNNKEL (reference sequence). The chain employs TRBV3-1 and TRBJ2-3; TRBD2 is a possible D gene (5 bases). Sequencing input: PBMCs or a T cell subset sorted from them (not recorded which). This sequence originates from an adult woman who had mild COVID-19 (a few samples of this study predate the infection). Cell type and time point are not known. DNA of the CDR3: TGTGCCAGCAGCCAAGATGGGCTAGCAACAGATACGCAGTATTTT. Its translation is CASSQDGLATDTQYF.